This entry lists 10 T cell receptor beta chains sequenced from one sample in a study of blood T cell repertoires in COVID-19. Measured with immunoSEQ multiplex PCR; TCRdb has only the in-frame clones, and not every one. The data hold 45,000 or so clones, with roughly nine tenths observed a single time. The sequencing sample was made of peripheral blood. The receptors were gathered from a woman of 80 years or more in a cohort sampled during active or convalescent COVID-19.

This chain uses TRBV5-4 with TRBJ2-1; TRBD2 matches 13 bases. The V gene's germline CDR1 is SGHNT and CDR2 YYREEE (reference sequence). After removal of 4 bases from V and 9 bases from J, the junction contained 7 bases not matched to a gene. The CDR3 runs 15 residues. CDR3 nucleotides: TGTGCCAGCAGCCGGGGACTAGCGGGACGCGGTGAGCAGTTCTTC. Translating gives CASSRGLAGRGEQFF. The variable domain in full, with the rest retrieved from reference TRBV5-4 and TRBJ2-1, is ETGVTQSPTHLIKTRGQQVTLRCSSQSGHNTVSWYQQALGQGPQFIFQYYREEENGRGNFPPRFSGLQFPNYSSELNVNALELDDSALYLCASSRGLAGRGEQFFGPGTRLTVL.

The V and J genes are TRBV7-2 and TRBJ2-7; no firm D call. With 5 bases removed from V and 2 bases from J, the gap between germline ends came to 10 bases. Per the germline V gene, CDR1 is SGHTA and CDR2 is FQGNSA. This CDR3 contains 13 residues. CDR3 DNA sequence: TGTGCCAGCAGCCCCACAGACACCTACGAGCAGTACTTC. Amino acid sequence: CASSPTDTYEQYF.

V gene TRBV5-1 combines with J gene TRBJ2-1; D possibly corresponds to TRBD2 (7 bases). This CDR3 is 15 amino acids long. CDR1 and CDR2 from the germline V gene are SGHRS and YFSETQ. The V and J ends lost 0 bases and 6 bases respectively, with 13 bases between them. This chain's CDR3 is CASSLGGGAFNEQFF. In DNA form, the CDR3 reads TGCGCCAGCAGCTTGGGTGGGGGGGCCTTCAATGAGCAGTTCTTC.

The chain links TRBV7-2 to TRBJ1-4; possible D gene TRBD1, 6 bases. With 5 bases removed from V and 11 bases from J, the gap between germline ends came to 18 bases. This CDR3 region has 14 residues. CDR1 SGHTA and CDR2 FQGNSA come from the germline V gene. The CDR3 here is CASSPRGGGEKLFF. For the CDR3, the DNA is TGTGCCAGCAGCCCCCGGGGAGGGGGGGAGAAACTGTTTTTT.

The CDR3 nucleotides are TGTGCCAGCAGTGGACAGTATGGCTACACCTTC. Amino acid sequence: CASSGQYGYTF. The rearrangement links TRBV2 to TRBJ1-2; TRBD1 is a possible D gene (5 bases). CDR1 is SNHLY, CDR2 FYNNEI, per germline. This CDR3 spans 11 amino acids. Trimming removed 4 bases from V and 5 bases from J, with 5 bases in between.

This clone was recorded only once. The rearrangement uses TRBV6-2 or TRBV6-3 and TRBJ2-7; no clear D. In germline, CDR1 is MNHEY, CDR2 SVGEGT. CDR3 size: 11 residues. V dropped 0 bases and J dropped 8 bases, with 5 bases sitting between them. The CDR3 nucleotides read TGTGCCAGCAGTTACTCATACAAGCAGTACTTC. Its protein product is CASSYSYKQYF.

The rearrangement links TRBV7-9 to TRBJ2-3; TRBD2 aligns across 10 bases. Germline lookup yields CDR1 SEHNR and CDR2 FQNEAQ (reference sequence). The CDR3 spans 15 residues. V shed 5 bases and J 0 bases; nucleotides not matched to a gene: 2. The CDR3 sequence is CASSQLAGSTDTQYF. In nucleotides, the CDR3 is TGTGCCAGCAGCCAACTAGCGGGGAGCACAGATACGCAGTATTTT.

The chain recombines TRBV11-2 with TRBJ2-7, with 10 positions matching TRBD2. The V gene's germline CDR1 is SGHAT and CDR2 FQNNGV. The CDR3 contains 18 residues. V lost 5 bases to trimming and J lost 3 bases; unmatched junction nucleotides: 16. The CDR3 spells CASSPGGSGRANNYEQYF. As DNA, the CDR3 is TGTGCCAGCAGCCCGGGGGGGAGCGGGAGGGCCAACAACTACGAGCAGTACTTC.

V is TRBV5-6 and J is TRBJ1-2, with D possibly TRBD1 on 5 matching bases. The V end lost 4 bases, the J end lost 3 bases, and 13 bases lay between the germline ends. The CDR3 has 14 residues. The germline CDR1 and CDR2 sequences are SGHDT and YYEEEE. The CDR3 is CASSPGDPYYGYTF. The CDR3 coding sequence is TGTGCCAGCAGCCCGGGGGACCCCTACTATGGCTACACCTTC.

This chain connects TRBV5-1 to TRBJ2-1; D is possibly TRBD2 (5 bases). The CDR3 totals 14 residues. Trimming stripped 3 bases from V and 5 bases from J, with 12 bases between. CDR1 is SGHRS, CDR2 YFSETQ, per germline. Written as DNA, the CDR3 is TGCGCCAGCAGCTGGACGGGGTCGGACAATGAGCAGTTCTTC. It codes for CASSWTGSDNEQFF.